This T cell receptor beta chain derives from a study of vaccination effects on CD4 cells after COVID-19. In the study overall: With the ViraFEST assay, the study expanded antigen-specific CD4+ T cells using viral peptide pools, then sequenced them. Findings and limits, study-wide: Marked contraction was observed in infection-induced and vaccine-induced clones late after vaccination. In healthy vaccinees, only 1 of 255 vaccine-induced clones cross-reacted with common cold coronaviruses.

Having been cultured for about ten days, the cells underwent CD4+ T cell isolation. Vaccine recipients, nucleocapsid antibody negative, had no prior SARS-CoV-2 infection. The CDR3 spans 16 residues. The germline V gene has CDR1 KGHSH and CDR2 LQKENI. Trimming shortened V by 3 bases and J by 1 base, and 15 bases separated the two germline ends. Note on this clone: Its antigen is not known.

Sequencing was performed with immunoSEQ multiplex PCR; in TCRdb, only in-frame clones are kept and a portion is missing. The repertoire consists of about 53,000 clones, with around 80% occurring once and the leading ten covering roughly 3%. The source material was CD4+ T cells from PBMCs cultured without peptide, sampled before COVID-19 vaccination. This sequence originates from a human donor who received a COVID-19 vaccine. The genes are TRBV18 and TRBJ2-5; D is undetermined. The CDR3 nucleotides read TGTGCCAGCTCACCGTCGTCAGCTACGATCCAAGAGACCCAGTACTTC. Encoded protein: CASSPSSATIQETQYF.